This T cell receptor beta chain was sequenced during a study of identical twins. V dropped 9 bases and J dropped 6 bases, with 21 bases sitting between them. CDR1 is ENHRY, CDR2 SYGVKD, per germline. The CDR3 length is 15 residues. TCRdb fed the 5' RACE reads into MiXCR, producing one record per CDR3 protein. The sample includes roughly 500,000 distinct CDR3 sequences, approximately 22% of them seen just once. The same data also went into a second study, on T cells expressing NK-cell markers.

This TCR came from a woman under 30 in good health. The material sequenced was CD4+ T cells sorted from blood. The chain links TRBV10-3 to TRBJ2-1, with TRBD1 as a possible D gene (6 bases). The CDR3 loop is CAIDRMGAVSNEQFF. The CDR3 DNA reads TGTGCCATAGACAGGATGGGCGCCGTATCCAATGAGCAGTTCTTC.